The clone carrying this T cell receptor (beta chain) was seen repeatedly, ten times or more. The data stem from a study of T cells in Graves' hyperthyroidism and ophthalmopathy. Amplified TCR beta CDR3 regions derived from RNA transcripts. In the first-round RT-PCR of the TCR CDR3, the HTBI primer set was used. TCRdb recomputed calls from the multiplex PCR reads with MiXCR, one row per CDR3 protein. The table shows about 300,000 distinct CDR3 sequences, with less than 30% occurring only once. Trimming cost V 5 bases and J 9 bases, with 14 bases left between them. CDR1 is MNHEY, CDR2 SVGEGT, per germline. The CDR3 contains 13 residues.

The rearrangement joins TRBV6-2 or TRBV6-3 to TRBJ2-1; no reliable D call. The source of this sequence is a man between 40 and 49 years old with Graves' hyperthyroidism that later progressed to Graves' ophthalmopathy. The specimen was blood. CDR3 residues: CASSRIRPGEQFF. The CDR3 nucleotides are TGTGCCAGCAGTCGGATCAGGCCGGGTGAGCAGTTCTTC.